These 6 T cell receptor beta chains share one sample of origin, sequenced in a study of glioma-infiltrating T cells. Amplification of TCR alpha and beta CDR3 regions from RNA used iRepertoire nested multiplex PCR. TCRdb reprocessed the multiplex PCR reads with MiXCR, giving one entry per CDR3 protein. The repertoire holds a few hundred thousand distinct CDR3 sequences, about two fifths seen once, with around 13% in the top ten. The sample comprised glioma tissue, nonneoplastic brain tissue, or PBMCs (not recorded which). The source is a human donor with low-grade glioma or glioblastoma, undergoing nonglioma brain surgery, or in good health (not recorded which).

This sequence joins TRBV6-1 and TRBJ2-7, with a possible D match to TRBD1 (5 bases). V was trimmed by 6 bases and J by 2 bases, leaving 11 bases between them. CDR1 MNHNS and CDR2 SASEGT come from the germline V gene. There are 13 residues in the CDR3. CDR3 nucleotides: TGTGCCAGCAGGACGGACACCCCCTACGAGCAGTACTTC. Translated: CASRTDTPYEQYF.

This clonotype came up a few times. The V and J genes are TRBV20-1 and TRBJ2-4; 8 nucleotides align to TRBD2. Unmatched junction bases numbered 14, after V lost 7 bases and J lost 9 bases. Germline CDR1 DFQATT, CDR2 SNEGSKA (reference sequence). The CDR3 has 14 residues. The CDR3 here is CSVTPGLAGVIQYF. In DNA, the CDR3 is TGCAGTGTCACCCCCGGCCTAGCGGGTGTCATTCAGTACTTC.

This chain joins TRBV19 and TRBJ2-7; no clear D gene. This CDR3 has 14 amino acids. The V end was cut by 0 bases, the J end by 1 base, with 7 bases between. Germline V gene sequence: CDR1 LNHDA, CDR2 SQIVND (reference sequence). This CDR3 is CASSIEEDSYEQYF. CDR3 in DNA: TGTGCCAGTAGTATAGAAGAGGATTCCTACGAGCAGTACTTC.

In DNA form, the CDR3 reads TGTGCCAGCAGCTTGACAGTGTTTAATTCACCCCTCCACTTT. Translating gives CASSLTVFNSPLHF. The chain has TRBV7-9 and TRBJ1-6; D might be TRBD1 (5 bases). Trimming took 3 bases from V and 6 from J, leaving 9 bases between them. Per germline, CDR1 SEHNR and CDR2 FQNEAQ (reference sequence). The CDR3 length is 14 residues.

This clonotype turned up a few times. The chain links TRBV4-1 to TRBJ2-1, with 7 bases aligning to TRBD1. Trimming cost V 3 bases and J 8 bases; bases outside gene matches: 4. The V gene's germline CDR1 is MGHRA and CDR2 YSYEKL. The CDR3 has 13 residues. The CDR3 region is CASSQQGVDEQFF. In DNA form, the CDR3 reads TGCGCCAGCAGCCAGCAGGGGGTCGATGAGCAGTTCTTC.

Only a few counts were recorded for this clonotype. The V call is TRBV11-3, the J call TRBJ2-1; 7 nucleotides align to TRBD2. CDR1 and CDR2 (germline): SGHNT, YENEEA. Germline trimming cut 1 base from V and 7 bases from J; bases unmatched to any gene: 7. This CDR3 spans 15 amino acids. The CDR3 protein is CASSLGLAKGNEQFF. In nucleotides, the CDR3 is TGTGCCAGCAGCTTAGGACTAGCTAAAGGGAATGAGCAGTTCTTC.